A single sample is the source of the 5 T cell receptor beta chains below, sequenced in a study of shared clonotypes between healthy human individuals. Repertoires were generated with immunoSEQ multiplex PCR, while TCRdb's copy carries only in-frame clones and drops some. The table records 2,500,000 or so clones, roughly nine tenths of them present only once. Sequenced: naive CD4+ T cells sorted from blood. Subset here: CD45RA+ positively selected. These receptor sequences come from a young man in good health.

CDR3 in amino acids: CASSLAVFQETQYF. The CDR3 DNA reads as TGTGCCAGCAGCTTAGCGGTTTTCCAAGAGACCCAGTACTTC. The chain has TRBV11-2 and TRBJ2-5; no clear D gene. This CDR3 has 14 residues. From germline, CDR1 is SGHAT and CDR2 FQNNGV. Trimming took off 1 base at V and 1 base at J, with 7 bases between the two ends.

This clone has a single count. This chain uses TRBV6-4 with TRBJ2-1, with TRBD2 matching 9 bases. The V and J ends lost 3 bases and 7 bases, in that order; junction bases with no gene match: 7. Per germline, CDR1 MRHNA and CDR2 SNTAGT. The CDR3 has 15 amino acids. The DNA of the CDR3 is TGTGCCAGCAGTGAGGCTTTGACTAGCGGAAATGAGCAGTTCTTC. Protein product: CASSEALTSGNEQFF.

This chain uses TRBV6-5 with TRBJ2-5; 7 bases are shared with TRBD1. V was pared by 5 bases and J by 1 base, with 4 bases of the junction left unmatched. The CDR3 length is 14 residues. From germline, CDR1 is MNHEY and CDR2 SVGAGI. The CDR3 here is CASSPGQIQETQYF. The DNA for the CDR3 is TGTGCCAGCAGTCCGGGACAGATCCAAGAGACCCAGTACTTC.

As concerns this clone: One end of the junction fails to match germline, which may point to a read error. This chain links TRBV5-1 with TRBJ2-7; D possibly corresponds to TRBD1 (5 bases). The germline CDR1 and CDR2 sequences are SGHRS and YFSETQ. The CDR3 sequence is 14 residues long. This chain's CDR3 is CASSFQGSSNEQYF. The CDR3 region has the DNA TGCGCCAGCAGCTTCCAGGGATCCTCCAACGAGCAGTACTTC.

The gene calls are TRBV27 and TRBJ2-7, with TRBD2 identical over 7 bases. CDR1 and CDR2 from the germline V gene are MNHEY and SMNVEV (reference sequence). V shed 9 bases, J shed 3 bases, and the junction held 8 bases outside the gene matches. The CDR3 covers 13 residues. The DNA of the CDR3 is TGTGCCAGATTAAGCGGGAACGACTACGAGCAGTACTTC. It translates to CARLSGNDYEQYF.